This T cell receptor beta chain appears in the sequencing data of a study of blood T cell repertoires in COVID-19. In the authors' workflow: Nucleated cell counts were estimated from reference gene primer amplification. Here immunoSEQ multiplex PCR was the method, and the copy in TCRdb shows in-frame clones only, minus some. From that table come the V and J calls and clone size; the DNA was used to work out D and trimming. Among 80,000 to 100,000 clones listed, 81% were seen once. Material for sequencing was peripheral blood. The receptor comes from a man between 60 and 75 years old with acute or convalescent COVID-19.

The CDR3 nucleotides read TGTGCCAGCTCACCTTTGCGGGAGAAGAATGAGCAGTTCTTC. Its translation: CASSPLREKNEQFF. The chain has TRBV18 and TRBJ2-1, with 7 bases matching TRBD2. Germline V gene sequence: CDR1 KGHSH, CDR2 LQKENI. There are 14 residues in the CDR3. J lost 7 bases, V lost 3 bases, and 6 bases had no gene match. The entire variable domain, with the rest obtained from reference TRBV18 and TRBJ2-1, is as follows: NAGVMQNPRHLVRRRGQEARLRCSPMKGHSHVYWYRQLPEEGLKFMVYLQKENIIDESGMPKERFSAEFPKEGPSILRIQQVVRGDSAAYFCASSPLREKNEQFFGPGTRLTVL.